Each of the 3 T cell receptor beta chains below was sequenced from the same sample in a study of cytomegalovirus exposure and HLA in healthy donors. PCR used 60 Vbeta primers and 13 Jbeta primers. Sequencing was performed with immunoSEQ multiplex PCR; in TCRdb, only in-frame clones are kept and a portion is missing. The sample has under 150,000 clones, approximately 80% seen once. Sequences were obtained from PBMCs. All receptors come from a man between 18 and 29 years old in good health and CMV-seronegative.

The J gene is TRBJ2-5, the V gene TRBV2; TRBD2 agrees at 10 bases. The end of the DNA aligns better with TRBJ2-7, so the J call may be wrong. Germline V lookup: CDR1 SNHLY, CDR2 FYNNEI. This CDR3 is built from 15 residues. The CDR3 DNA reads as TGTGCCAGCAGACCCCGAGCGGGGGGGGACTACGAGCAGTACTTC. This sequence encodes CASRPRAGGDYEQYF.

The rearrangement uses TRBV13 and TRBJ2-7, with D tentatively TRBD2 (6 bases). The CDR3 loop spans 13 amino acids. V was shortened by 4 bases and J by 3 bases, with 10 bases between the two germline ends. CDR1 PRHDT and CDR2 FYEKMQ come from the germline V gene (reference sequence). The DNA for the CDR3 is TGTGCCAGCAGCTACCAGGGACTCTACGAGCAGTACTTC. This translates into CASSYQGLYEQYF.

The genes are TRBV5-6 and TRBJ1-1; D remains ambiguous. Trimming removed 0 bases from V and 5 bases from J, with 5 bases in between. CDR3 length equals 12 residues. Germline V gene sequence: CDR1 SGHDT, CDR2 YYEEEE. The DNA of the CDR3 is TGTGCCAGCAGCTTGGCTGTGACTGAAGCTTTCTTT. As protein: CASSLAVTEAFF.